The 8 T cell receptor beta chains listed next were all sequenced from one sample in a study of PD-1 blockade in classical Hodgkin lymphoma. Every one of the patients relapsed after autologous stem cell transplantation (brentuximab vedotin exposure was variable). Libraries were prepared by immunoSEQ multiplex PCR; TCRdb keeps only in-frame clonotypes and omits some of them. The table shows 35,000 to 45,000 clones, with about nine tenths occurring only once. The sequencing here drew on peripheral blood mononuclear cells (PBMCs), taken at baseline. All receptors derive from a human donor with classical Hodgkin lymphoma.

The chain has TRBV2 and TRBJ2-5; the D is unclear. Germline V lookup: CDR1 SNHLY, CDR2 FYNNEI. This CDR3 region has 12 residues. Trimming left V 0 bases short and J 5 bases short, with 4 bases between. CDR3 coding DNA: TGTGCCAGCAGTGAAGCTTTGGAGACCCAGTACTTC. As protein: CASSEALETQYF.

This sequence joins TRBV11-1 and TRBJ2-3; 8 bases align to TRBD1. This CDR3 has 15 residues. J gave up 1 base and V 1 base, and 1 base lay outside the gene matches. CDR1 is SGHAT and CDR2 is FQDESV in the germline V gene (reference sequence). DNA for the CDR3: TGTGCCAGCAGCTTAGGGGGACAGGGCACAGATACGCAGTATTTT. Its protein is CASSLGGQGTDTQYF. The full variable domain, with the rest looked up from reference TRBV11-1 and TRBJ2-3, is EAEVAQSPRYKITEKSQAVAFWCDPISGHATLYWYRQILGQGPELLVQFQDESVVDDSQLPKDRFSAERLKGVDSTLKIQPAELGDSAMYLCASSLGGQGTDTQYFGPGTRLTVL.

The chain has TRBV9 and TRBJ1-6, with D unclear. The germline V gene encodes CDR1 SGDLS and CDR2 YYNGEE. The V end was cut by 2 bases, the J end by 5 bases, with 11 bases between. The CDR3 spans 15 residues. The CDR3 DNA follows: TGTGCCAGCAGCGTCGACCAGGCTAATAATTCACCCCTCCACTTT. This encodes CASSVDQANNSPLHF.

In this sample, this clone turned up once. The chain couples TRBV7-3 to TRBJ1-1, with D unresolved. Trimming shortened V by 4 bases and J by 1 base, and 10 bases separated the two germline ends. The CDR3 spans 14 residues. Looked up from germline, CDR1 is SGHTA and CDR2 is FQGTGA. CDR3 bases: TGTGCCAGCAGCTCGGATGGCCCGAACACTGAAGCTTTCTTT. Protein product: CASSSDGPNTEAFF.

This clone has a handful of counts. The CDR3 region has the DNA TGTGCCACAAATCCGACAGGGTTCAAAAACATTCAGTACTTC. This sequence encodes CATNPTGFKNIQYF. This chain connects TRBV19 to TRBJ2-4; 7 bases map to TRBD1. V shed 10 bases, J shed 3 bases, and the junction held 9 bases outside the gene matches. The CDR3 length is 14 residues. Germline CDR1 LNHDA, CDR2 SQIVND (reference sequence). The full variable domain, in which reference TRBV19 and TRBJ2-4 provide the parts outside the CDR3, is DGGITQSPKYLFRKEGQNVTLSCEQNLNHDAMYWYRQDPGQGLRLIYYSQIVNDFQKGDIAEGYSVSREKKESFPLTVTSAQKNPTAFYLCATNPTGFKNIQYFGAGTRLSVL.

The chain has TRBV9 and TRBJ1-6, with a tentative D call TRBD1 (6 bases). The CDR3 totals 16 residues. Trimming left V 2 bases short and J 6 bases short, with 15 bases between. Germline V gives CDR1 SGDLS, CDR2 YYNGEE. CDR3 nucleotides: TGTGCCAGCAGCGTTGGGGGCGGAAGGGGTAATTCACCCCTCCACTTT. This gives the protein CASSVGGGRGNSPLHF.

The table lists this clone with a count of one. The chain employs TRBV6-5 and TRBJ1-5; D not certain. Germline values: CDR1 MNHEY, CDR2 SVGAGI. This CDR3 is 13 amino acids long. V dropped 0 bases and J dropped 4 bases, with 4 bases sitting between them. The DNA of the CDR3 is TGTGCCAGCAGTTACTCCACGAATCAGCCCCAGCATTTT. This sequence encodes CASSYSTNQPQHF.

The CDR3 loop reads CASSSTSGSFTDTQYF. In DNA, the CDR3 is TGTGCCAGCAGTTCGACTAGCGGGAGTTTCACAGATACGCAGTATTTT. V gene TRBV6-5 combines with J gene TRBJ2-3; the match to TRBD2 covers 12 bases. The CDR3 covers 16 residues. From germline, CDR1 is MNHEY and CDR2 SVGAGI. V was pared by 4 bases and J by 2 bases, with 4 bases of the junction left unmatched.